This passage covers 7 T cell receptor beta chains from one sample sequenced in a study of T cell repertoires in cytomegalovirus infection. TCRdb called the reads again in MiXCR, with one record for every CDR3 protein. The sample has 200,000 to 250,000 distinct CDR3 sequences; approximately 24% are singletons. What was sequenced was CD8+ T cells from PBMCs. The source is a human donor in good health (CMV status not recorded). Some clones in this sample may be carry-over from other donors' samples.

This clonotype was seen just once. V gene TRBV6-2 or TRBV6-3 combines with J gene TRBJ2-1; 7 bases match TRBD1. From germline, CDR1 is MNHEY and CDR2 SVGEGT. V lost 10 bases, J lost 2 bases, and 17 bases stayed unmatched. The CDR3 extends over 17 amino acids. CDR3 in DNA: TGTGCCACCACCTTACCCTTTCGGGACAGCCCCTACAATGAGCAGTTCTTC. Translation gives CATTLPFRDSPYNEQFF.

This clonotype was detected ten times or more. The CDR3 spells CASSGGVETQYF. The CDR3, as DNA: TGTGCTTCAAGTGGAGGGGTGGAGACCCAGTACTTC. The V gene is TRBV7-6, the J gene TRBJ2-5; TRBD2 is a possible D gene (6 bases). This CDR3 comprises 12 residues. From germline, CDR1 is SGHVS and CDR2 FNYEAQ.

The sample holds many counts of this clonotype. The CDR3 sequence: CASSPGAHSEQYF. The CDR3 DNA reads TGTGCCAGCAGCCCCGGCGCCCACAGCGAGCAGTACTTC. The V and J genes are TRBV7-8 and TRBJ2-7; unclear D gene. Trimming shortened V by 5 bases and J by 6 bases, and 14 bases separated the two germline ends. Germline V gives CDR1 SGHVS, CDR2 FQNEAQ. The CDR3 is 13 amino acids.

This clonotype was observed at least ten times. The chain has TRBV28 and TRBJ2-7, with TRBD1 matching 10 bases. Germline V CDR1 and CDR2: MDHEN, SYDVKM. J lost 5 bases, V lost 6 bases, and 7 bases had no gene match. The CDR3 extends over 14 amino acids. CDR3 loop: CASSLGTGEHEQYF. Here the CDR3 DNA reads TGTGCCAGCAGCCTCGGGACAGGGGAGCACGAGCAGTACTTC.

The rearrangement joins TRBV12-3 or TRBV12-4 to TRBJ1-5; D is uncertain. The CDR3 has 15 residues. V was clipped by 6 bases and J by 7 bases, with 19 bases between them. The CDR3 DNA reads TGTGCCAGCAGCCCCGCAGGTCAAGGGATCCAGCCCCAGCATTTT. Translating it yields CASSPAGQGIQPQHF.

This chain connects TRBV28 to TRBJ1-4, with D possibly matching TRBD1 (6 bases). With 4 bases removed from V and 2 bases from J, the gap between germline ends came to 17 bases. Germline CDR1 reads MDHEN; CDR2 reads SYDVKM. The CDR3 covers 17 residues. The DNA of the CDR3 is TGTGCCAGCAGTTCGATACAGGGAGATGCTACTAATGAAAAACTGTTTTTT. It yields the protein CASSSIQGDATNEKLFF.

The chain carries TRBV29-1 and TRBJ2-2; no definite D call. Trimming took off 6 bases at V and 0 bases at J, with 8 bases between the two ends. Germline CDR1 SQVTM, CDR2 ANQGSEA. The CDR3 totals 13 residues. The CDR3 DNA reads TGCAGCGTCCGGGCGTCGAACACCGGGGAGCTGTTTTTT. It yields the protein CSVRASNTGELFF.